This T cell receptor beta chain was identified in a study of T cell repertoires in aging, cancer and after chemotherapy. In the study overall: The full dataset contained 7 million to 9.5 million TCR reads. Overall study results and limits: Age-matched healthy donors had significantly more diverse, less clonal blood TCR repertoires than untreated cancer patients.

The J segment lost 10 bases and the V segment lost 5 bases, leaving 8 bases of the junction unmatched. Germline CDR1 is SGHVT and CDR2 is SQSDAQ. The CDR3 loop spans 14 amino acids. Rearranged V-D-J TRB sequences were amplified with a mixed TRB-A/B primer pool. TCRdb called the multiplex PCR reads again in MiXCR, with one record for every CDR3 protein. The data hold 2,000 to 2,500 distinct CDR3 sequences, with about 51% observed a single time. On this clonotype itself: What it binds is not known.

Amplification of TCR beta used genomic DNA extracted from peripheral blood. The sequence came from a human donor with a blood cancer. The sequencing input was blood. J is TRBJ1-4 and V is TRBV7-4; TRBD1 matches 9 bases. CDR3 region: CASSNDRGIGKLFF. CDR3 coding DNA: TGTGCCAGCAGCAATGACAGGGGGATCGGAAAACTGTTTTTT.